This TCR beta chain was retrieved from a study of identical twins. Trimming pared 5 bases from V and 4 bases from J, leaving 11 bases between. CDR3 length: 13 amino acids. The table lists this clonotype with many counts. What it binds is not known. Whole-study results and caveats: Twin pairs' shared out-of-frame alpha sequences were enriched in low generation probability. Within monozygotic twins, out-of-frame TCR alpha sharing was underestimated by the models.

cDNA molecules carried unique molecular identifiers, and template switching added a universal primer site. Using its own MiXCR run on the 5' RACE reads, TCRdb lists one record per CDR3 protein. The sample has 400,000 to 550,000 distinct CDR3 sequences, less than 25% seen once. The same data also contributed to another study, on T cells expressing NK-cell markers. Per that paper: Seven of eight sequenced donors tested HCMV-seropositive; one tested seronegative.

This rearrangement joins TRBV12-3 or TRBV12-4 to TRBJ1-2; D unclear. The receptor comes from a woman between 18 and 29 years old in good health. Source material: CD4+ T cells sorted from blood. For the CDR3, the DNA is TGTGCCAGCAGTCATCGACGGACCTATGGCTACACCTTC. It codes for CASSHRRTYGYTF.